The T cell receptor beta chain described here comes from a study of CXCR3-negative and CXCR3-positive naive CD8 T cells. Germline V gene sequence: CDR1 SGDLS, CDR2 YYNGEE. This CDR3 is built from 15 residues. The method, 5' RACE with UMI labels, was used to prepare the TRB cDNA libraries. TCRdb re-called the 5' RACE reads and gives one entry per CDR3 protein, without DNA. The record lists 92,000 or so distinct CDR3 sequences, of which the ten most abundant hold 0.95% to 1.4%. The clonotype comes from a human donor in good health. Some clones in this sample may be carry-over from other donors' samples. The specimen sequenced was naive CXCR3- CD8+ T cells from blood. The subset here: CD45RO-CCR7+CD27+CD95- naive CD8+ T cells lacking CXCR3 (TNR3-). V and J are TRBV9 and TRBJ2-3; TCRdb names TRBD2, which stays unverified in the absence of DNA. This chain's CDR3 is CASSVQAGGTDTQYF. Variable domain in full (rest from reference TRBV9 and TRBJ2-3): DSGVTQTPKHLITATGQRVTLRCSPRSGDLSVYWYQQSLDQGLQFLIQYYNGEERAKGNILERFSAQQFPDLHSELNLSSLELGDSALYFCASSVQAGGTDTQYFGPGTRLTVL.